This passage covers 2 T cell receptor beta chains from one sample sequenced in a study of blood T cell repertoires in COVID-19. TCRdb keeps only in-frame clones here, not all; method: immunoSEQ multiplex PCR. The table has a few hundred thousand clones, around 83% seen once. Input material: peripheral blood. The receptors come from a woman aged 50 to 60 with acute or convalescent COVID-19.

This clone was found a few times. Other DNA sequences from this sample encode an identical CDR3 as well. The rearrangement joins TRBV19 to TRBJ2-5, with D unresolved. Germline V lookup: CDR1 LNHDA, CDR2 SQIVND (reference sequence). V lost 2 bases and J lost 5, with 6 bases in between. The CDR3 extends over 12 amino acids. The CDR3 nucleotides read TGTGCCAGTAGTATACCCGGGGAGACCCAGTACTTC. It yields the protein CASSIPGETQYF.

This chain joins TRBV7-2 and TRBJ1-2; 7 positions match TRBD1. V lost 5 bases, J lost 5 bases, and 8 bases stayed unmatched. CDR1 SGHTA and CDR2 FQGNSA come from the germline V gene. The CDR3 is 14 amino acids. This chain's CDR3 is CASSLIGTAYGYTF. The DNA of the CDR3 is TGTGCCAGCAGCCTAATTGGGACAGCTTATGGCTACACCTTC.